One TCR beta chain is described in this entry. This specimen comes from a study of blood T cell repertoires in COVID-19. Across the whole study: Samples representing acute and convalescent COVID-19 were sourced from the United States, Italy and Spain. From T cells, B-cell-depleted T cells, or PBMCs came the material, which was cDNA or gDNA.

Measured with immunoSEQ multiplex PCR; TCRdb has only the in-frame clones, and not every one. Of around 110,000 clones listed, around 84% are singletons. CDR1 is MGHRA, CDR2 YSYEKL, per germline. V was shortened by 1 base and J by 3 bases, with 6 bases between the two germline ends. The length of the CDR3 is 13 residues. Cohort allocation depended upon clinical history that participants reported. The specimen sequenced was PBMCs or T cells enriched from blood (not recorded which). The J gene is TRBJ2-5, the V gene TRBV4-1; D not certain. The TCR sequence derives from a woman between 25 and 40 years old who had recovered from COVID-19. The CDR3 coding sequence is TGCGCCAGCAGCCAAGTTTTTAAAGAGACCCAGTACTTC. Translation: CASSQVFKETQYF.